One sample yielded the 4 T cell receptor beta chains listed below, sequenced in a study of identical twins. Each CDR3 protein gets one entry after TCRdb re-called the 5' RACE reads with MiXCR. The data hold approximately 300,000 distinct CDR3 sequences, with roughly 9% observed a single time. These records were also assigned to another study, of yellow fever vaccine responses in identical twins.

Material for sequencing was CD8+ T cells sorted from blood. The receptors shown here come from a young woman in good health.

This clonotype was seen more than once but under ten times. J is TRBJ2-7 and V is TRBV29-1, with D perhaps TRBD2 (6 bases). CDR1 and CDR2 (germline): SQVTM, ANQGSEA. The CDR3 loop spans 15 amino acids. Between the trimmed V and J ends, which lost 0 bases and 3 bases, there was a span of 15 bases. This CDR3 is CSVEDLAGGLYEQYF. DNA of the CDR3: TGCAGCGTTGAAGATCTGGCAGGAGGGCTCTACGAGCAGTACTTC.

The CDR3: CASSYWAGQGETQYF. As DNA, the CDR3 is TGTGCCAGCAGTTATTGGGCGGGACAGGGTGAGACCCAGTACTTC. The rearrangement uses TRBV6-5 and TRBJ2-5; TRBD1 matches at 9 bases. Germline assignment: CDR1 MNHEY and CDR2 SVGAGI. The CDR3 loop spans 15 amino acids. The V segment lost 3 bases and the J segment 5 bases; nucleotides outside the gene matches: 7.

The rearrangement links TRBV29-1 to TRBJ2-4; D remains ambiguous. Trimming stripped 6 bases from V and 3 bases from J, with 12 bases between. This CDR3 is built from 13 residues. CDR1 is SQVTM and CDR2 is ANQGSEA in the germline V gene. CDR3 protein: CSVVSLYKNIQYF. Written as DNA, the CDR3 is TGCAGCGTCGTCAGCCTTTACAAAAACATTCAGTACTTC.

This clonotype came up a few times. V and J are TRBV28 and TRBJ2-3; D unclear. CDR1 and CDR2 from the germline V gene are MDHEN and SYDVKM. This CDR3 spans 14 amino acids. V was cut by 7 bases and J by 1 base, with 12 bases left in between. CDR3 sequence (DNA): TGTGCCAGCAATTGGGCAGGAGGCACAGATACGCAGTATTTT. It translates to CASNWAGGTDTQYF.